A selection of T cell receptor beta chains follows, all from one sample in a study of T cells in Graves' hyperthyroidism and ophthalmopathy. TCRdb processed the multiplex PCR reads anew with MiXCR; each CDR3 protein has one entry. The sample includes hundreds of thousands of distinct CDR3 sequences, about 15% of them seen just once. The sample consisted of blood. Receptor source: a woman aged 25 to 39 with Graves' hyperthyroidism that later progressed to Graves' ophthalmopathy. Each CDR3 is given with its conserved first and last residue. Each record gives: D gene, V gene, J gene, clone size, CDR3 protein, CDR3 DNA. D genes are given only for firm matches. Rows give clone size only sometimes, using once, few, many, or a class for an expanded clone.

d_call: .
v_call: TRBV20-1
j_call: TRBJ1-6
clone_size: few
cdr3_aa: CSARDQGGGGSPLHF
cdr3_nt: TGCAGTGCTAGAGATCAAGGGGGGGGCGGCTCACCCCTCCACTTT

d_call: TRBD2
v_call: TRBV5-1
j_call: TRBJ2-1
clone_size: few
cdr3_aa: CASSAIAGGNNEQFF
cdr3_nt: TGCGCCAGCAGCGCGATAGCGGGAGGGAACAATGAGCAGTTCTTC

d_call: .
v_call: TRBV2
j_call: TRBJ1-5
clone_size: many
cdr3_aa: CASSSGANSNQPQHF
cdr3_nt: TGTGCCAGCAGTAGTGGTGCTAATAGCAATCAGCCCCAGCATTTT

d_call: .
v_call: TRBV16
j_call: TRBJ1-5
clone_size: .
cdr3_aa: CASSQGGHANSNQPRHF
cdr3_nt: TGTGCCAGCAGCCAAGGAGGTCACGCAAATAGCAATCAGCCCCGGCATTTT

d_call: TRBD2
v_call: TRBV7-8
j_call: TRBJ2-3
clone_size: many
cdr3_aa: CASSLVLAGSTDTQYF
cdr3_nt: TGTGCCAGCAGCTTAGTTCTAGCGGGGAGCACAGATACGCAGTATTTT

d_call: TRBD1
v_call: TRBV11-2
j_call: TRBJ2-7
clone_size: many
cdr3_aa: CASSSRTGLPYEQYF
cdr3_nt: TGTGCCAGCAGCTCCCGGACAGGGCTGCCTTACGAGCAGTACTTC

d_call: .
v_call: TRBV20-1
j_call: TRBJ1-2
clone_size: few
cdr3_aa: CSAPQQTSNYGYTF
cdr3_nt: TGCAGTGCTCCTCAGCAGACCTCCAACTATGGCTACACCTTC

d_call: .
v_call: TRBV12-3/TRBV12-4
j_call: TRBJ1-2
clone_size: many
cdr3_aa: CASAAGDYGYTF
cdr3_nt: TGTGCCAGCGCAGCGGGGGACTATGGCTACACCTTC

d_call: .
v_call: TRBV4-2
j_call: TRBJ2-2
clone_size: .
cdr3_aa: CASTRSGNTGELFF
cdr3_nt: TGTGCCAGCACCAGGAGTGGGAACACCGGGGAGCTGTTTTTT

d_call: .
v_call: TRBV25-1
j_call: TRBJ1-2
clone_size: .
cdr3_aa: CASSERTASDDYGYTF
cdr3_nt: TGTGCCAGCAGTGAAAGAACGGCTTCAGACGACTATGGCTACACCTTC

d_call: .
v_call: TRBV10-3
j_call: TRBJ2-1
clone_size: many
cdr3_aa: CAISESGGTYNEQFF
cdr3_nt: TGTGCCATCAGTGAGTCTGGTGGGACCTACAATGAGCAGTTCTTC

d_call: TRBD1
v_call: TRBV4-1
j_call: TRBJ1-3
clone_size: few
cdr3_aa: CASSQATGGGNTIYF
cdr3_nt: TGCGCCAGCAGCCAAGCGACAGGGGGTGGAAACACCATATATTTT

d_call: .
v_call: TRBV7-6
j_call: TRBJ1-5
clone_size: .
cdr3_aa: CASSLGNRASDQPHHF
cdr3_nt: TGTGCCAGCAGCTTAGGCAACAGGGCCAGCGATCAGCCCCACCATTTT

d_call: TRBD1
v_call: TRBV27
j_call: TRBJ2-7
clone_size: many
cdr3_aa: CATGQGPYEQYF
cdr3_nt: TGTGCCACCGGACAGGGACCCTACGAGCAGTACTTC

d_call: TRBD1
v_call: TRBV2
j_call: TRBJ2-3
clone_size: once
cdr3_aa: CAPCPRTGGTDTQYF
cdr3_nt: TGTGCCCCCTGTCCACGGACAGGGGGCACAGATACGCAGTATTTT

d_call: .
v_call: TRBV12-5
j_call: TRBJ1-5
clone_size: .
cdr3_aa: CASGYGTSQPQHF
cdr3_nt: TGTGCTAGTGGTTATGGGACCAGTCAGCCCCAGCATTTT